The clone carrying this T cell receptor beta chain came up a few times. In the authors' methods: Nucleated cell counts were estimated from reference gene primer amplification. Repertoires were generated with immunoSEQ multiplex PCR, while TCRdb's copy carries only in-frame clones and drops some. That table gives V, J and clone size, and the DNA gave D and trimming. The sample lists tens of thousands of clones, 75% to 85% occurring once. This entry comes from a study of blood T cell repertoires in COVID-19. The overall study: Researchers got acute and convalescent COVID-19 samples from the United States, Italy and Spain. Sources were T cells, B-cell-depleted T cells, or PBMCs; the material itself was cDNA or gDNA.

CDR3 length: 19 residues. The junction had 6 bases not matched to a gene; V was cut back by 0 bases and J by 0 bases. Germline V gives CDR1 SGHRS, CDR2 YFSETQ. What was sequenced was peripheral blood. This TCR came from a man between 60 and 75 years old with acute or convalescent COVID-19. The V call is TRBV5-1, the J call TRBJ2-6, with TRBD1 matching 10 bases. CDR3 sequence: CASSLVPGTGASGANVLTF. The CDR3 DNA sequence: TGCGCCAGCAGCTTGGTTCCCGGGACAGGGGCCTCTGGGGCCAACGTCCTGACTTTC.